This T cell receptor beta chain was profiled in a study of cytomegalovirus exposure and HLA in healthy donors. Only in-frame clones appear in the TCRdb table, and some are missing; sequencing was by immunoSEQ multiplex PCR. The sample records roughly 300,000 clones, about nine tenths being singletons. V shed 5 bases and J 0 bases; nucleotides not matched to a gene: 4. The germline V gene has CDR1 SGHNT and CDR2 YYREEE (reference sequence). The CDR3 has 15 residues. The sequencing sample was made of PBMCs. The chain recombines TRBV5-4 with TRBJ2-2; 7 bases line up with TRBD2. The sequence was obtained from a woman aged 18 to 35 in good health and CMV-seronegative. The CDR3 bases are TGTGCCAGCAGGCTTGGACTAGCGAACACCGGGGAGCTGTTTTTT. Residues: CASRLGLANTGELFF.